These 10 T cell receptor beta chains were all obtained from the same sample, sequenced in a study of lymphopenia after photon versus proton radiotherapy. Some clones are missing from TCRdb's copy, which holds only in-frame ones; the method was immunoSEQ multiplex PCR. The sample yields approximately 45,000 clones, 65% to 90% seen once. The sequencing used peripheral blood, collected from a patient treated with photon-based radiotherapy. These receptor sequences come from a middle-aged man with gastric cancer.

This sequence joins TRBV5-6 and TRBJ1-1; D call uncertain. This CDR3 has 12 residues. The V end lost 4 bases, the J end lost 8 bases, and 12 bases lay between the germline ends. Germline CDR1 is SGHDT and CDR2 is YYEEEE. The CDR3 DNA reads as TGTGCCAGCAGCCATCGAAAGTCGGAAGCTTTCTTT. It is translated as CASSHRKSEAFF.

J is TRBJ1-4 and V is TRBV5-1; weak D call: TRBD1 (5 bases). CDR1 is SGHRS, CDR2 YFSETQ, per germline. The V and J ends lost 5 bases and 2 bases respectively, with 16 bases between them. This CDR3 comprises 16 residues. In DNA form, the CDR3 reads TGCGCCAGCAGTTACGTCGGGGGGGACACTAATGAAAAACTGTTTTTT. Protein sequence: CASSYVGGDTNEKLFF.

This clone was seen only a few times. The chain recombines TRBV6-5 with TRBJ1-2, with D perhaps matching TRBD1 (5 bases). Germline lookup yields CDR1 MNHEY and CDR2 SVGAGI. This CDR3 region has 13 residues. Trimming took 5 bases from V and 4 from J, leaving 11 bases between them. The CDR3 here is CASSELGGYGYTF. The CDR3 coding sequence is TGTGCCAGCAGTGAGCTTGGGGGCTATGGCTACACCTTC.

This chain links TRBV18 with TRBJ1-3; D perhaps matches TRBD1 (5 bases). There are 14 residues in the CDR3. Trimming left V 4 bases short and J 2 bases short, with 9 bases between. Germline CDR1 reads KGHSH; CDR2 reads LQKENI. DNA for the CDR3: TGTGCCAGCTCACTAGGGGTTCCTGGAAACACCATATATTTT. Translation gives CASSLGVPGNTIYF. Complete variable domain (other parts from reference TRBV18 and TRBJ1-3): NAGVMQNPRHLVRRRGQEARLRCSPMKGHSHVYWYRQLPEEGLKFMVYLQKENIIDESGMPKERFSAEFPKEGPSILRIQQVVRGDSAAYFCASSLGVPGNTIYFGEGSWLTVV.

This chain joins TRBV7-9 and TRBJ2-3; the D gene is possibly TRBD2 (5 bases). This CDR3 has 15 residues. Germline V gene data show CDR1 as SEHNR and CDR2 as FQNEAQ (reference sequence). Between the trimmed V and J ends, which lost 7 bases and 4 bases, there was a span of 18 bases. This CDR3 reads CASIKLSAPADTQYF. CDR3 sequence (DNA): TGTGCCAGCATCAAACTTAGCGCCCCCGCAGATACGCAGTATTTT.

V is TRBV6-5 and J is TRBJ2-7; unclear D gene. The ends were cut back, 0 bases at V and 3 bases at J, with 6 bases in the middle. Germline loops: CDR1 MNHEY, CDR2 SVGAGI. CDR3 length: 13 amino acids. CDR3 sequence (DNA): TGTGCCAGCAGTTACTCGGTCGACTACGAGCAGTACTTC. This sequence encodes CASSYSVDYEQYF.

V gene TRBV9 combines with J gene TRBJ2-5, with D possibly matching TRBD1 (6 bases). The CDR3 has 14 residues. The V and J ends lost 3 bases and 5 bases respectively, with 14 bases between them. Germline CDR1 is SGDLS and CDR2 is YYNGEE. The CDR3 coding sequence is TGTGCCAGCAGCGCGAACAGGGATGGGGAGACCCAGTACTTC. This translates into CASSANRDGETQYF.

The V gene is TRBV4-1, the J gene TRBJ2-5; D is unresolved. Judging by the DNA end, TRBJ2-7 fits better; the J call may be wrong. This CDR3 spans 14 amino acids. CDR1 is MGHRA and CDR2 is YSYEKL in the germline V gene. The CDR3 loop reads CASSHPPPGYEQYF. The DNA for the CDR3 is TGCGCCAGCAGCCACCCTCCCCCCGGCTACGAGCAGTACTTC.

This clone was seen a handful of times. The chain employs TRBV28 and TRBJ2-7, with a tentative D call TRBD1 (5 bases). Germline V gives CDR1 MDHEN, CDR2 SYDVKM. Trimming took 4 bases from V and 2 from J, leaving 12 bases between them. The CDR3 consists of 14 residues. This CDR3 is CASSSGSNAYEQYF. In DNA form, the CDR3 reads TGTGCCAGCAGTTCAGGGTCGAATGCCTACGAGCAGTACTTC.

This clone has a single count. In nucleotides, the CDR3 is TGTGCCAGCTCACCACAGTGGATGGGGTCAATAGCGGGGTCTAACGAGCAGTACTTC. Its translation is CASSPQWMGSIAGSNEQYF. J is TRBJ2-7 and V is TRBV18, with TRBD2 matching 8 bases. Germline V gene data show CDR1 as KGHSH and CDR2 as LQKENI. V shed 1 base, J shed 5 bases, and the junction held 19 bases outside the gene matches. CDR3 length equals 19 residues.